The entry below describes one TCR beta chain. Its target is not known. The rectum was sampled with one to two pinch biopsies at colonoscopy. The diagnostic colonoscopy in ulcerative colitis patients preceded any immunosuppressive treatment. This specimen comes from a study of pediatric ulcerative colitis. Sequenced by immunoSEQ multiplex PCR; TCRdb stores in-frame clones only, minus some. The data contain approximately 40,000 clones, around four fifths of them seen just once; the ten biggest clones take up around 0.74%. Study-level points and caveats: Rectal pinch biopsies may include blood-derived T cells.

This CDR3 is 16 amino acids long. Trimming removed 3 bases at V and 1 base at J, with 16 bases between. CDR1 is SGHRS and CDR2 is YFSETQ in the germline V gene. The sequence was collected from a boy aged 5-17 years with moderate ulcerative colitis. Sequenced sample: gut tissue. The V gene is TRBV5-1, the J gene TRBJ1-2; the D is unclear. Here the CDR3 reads CASSSGQNNFNYGYTF. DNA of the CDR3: TGCGCCAGCAGCTCTGGGCAGAACAACTTTAACTATGGCTACACCTTC.